This TCR beta chain was observed in a study of blood T cell repertoires in COVID-19. Turning to the study itself: Specimens from acute and convalescent COVID-19 originated in the United States, Italy and Spain. PBMCs, B-cell-depleted T cells, or T cells provided the cDNA or gDNA that made up the material.

Original analysis: Using reference gene primer amplification, nucleated cell counts were estimated. TCRdb's table, derived via immunoSEQ multiplex PCR, lists solely in-frame clones and lacks some. The V and J calls and clone size are taken from that table; D and trimming were inferred from the DNA. The sample includes more than 200,000 clones, 79% of them seen just once. V was clipped by 0 bases and J by 0 bases, with 11 bases between them. Per the germline V gene, CDR1 is GTSNPN and CDR2 is SVGIG (reference sequence). This CDR3 spans 16 amino acids. The chain combines TRBV30 with TRBJ2-2; D gene ambiguous. The sequencing input was peripheral blood. The TCR sequence derives from a woman in her forties with active or convalescent COVID-19. The CDR3 protein is CAWSVLVYPNTGELFF. CDR3 bases: TGTGCCTGGAGTGTACTTGTCTACCCGAACACCGGGGAGCTGTTTTTT.